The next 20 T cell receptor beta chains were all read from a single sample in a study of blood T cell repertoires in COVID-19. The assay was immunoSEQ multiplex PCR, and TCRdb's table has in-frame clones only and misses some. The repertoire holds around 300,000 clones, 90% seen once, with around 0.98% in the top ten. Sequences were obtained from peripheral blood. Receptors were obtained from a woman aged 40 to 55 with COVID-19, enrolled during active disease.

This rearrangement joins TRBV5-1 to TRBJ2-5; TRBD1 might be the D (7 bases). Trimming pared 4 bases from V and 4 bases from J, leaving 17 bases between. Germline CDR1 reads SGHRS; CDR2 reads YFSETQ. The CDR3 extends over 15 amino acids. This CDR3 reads CASSPEGARGETQYF. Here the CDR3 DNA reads TGCGCCAGCAGCCCGGAGGGGGCGCGGGGAGAGACCCAGTACTTC.

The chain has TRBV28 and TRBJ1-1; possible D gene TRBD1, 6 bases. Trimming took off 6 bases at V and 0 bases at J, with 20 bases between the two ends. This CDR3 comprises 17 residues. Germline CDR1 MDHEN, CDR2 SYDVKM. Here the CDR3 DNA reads TGTGCCAGCAGACGTTCTCAACCACAGGGCTTGAACACTGAAGCTTTCTTT. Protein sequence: CASRRSQPQGLNTEAFF.

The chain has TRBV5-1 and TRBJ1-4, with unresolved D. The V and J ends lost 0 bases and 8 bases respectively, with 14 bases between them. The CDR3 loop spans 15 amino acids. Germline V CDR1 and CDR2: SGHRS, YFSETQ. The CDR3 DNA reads TGCGCCAGCAGCTTGGGGCGGGATCCGGAGGAAAAACTGTTTTTT. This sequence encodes CASSLGRDPEEKLFF.

The CDR3 loop reads CASSLARDYSTDTQYF. The CDR3 DNA sequence: TGTGCCAGCAGCTTAGCGAGGGACTACAGCACAGATACGCAGTATTTT. The V gene is TRBV7-9, the J gene TRBJ2-3; TRBD2 matches at 7 bases. Trimming took 0 bases from V and 0 from J; bases not matched to a gene: 3. The CDR3 length is 16 residues. Germline-derived CDR1 and CDR2 are SEHNR and FQNEAQ (reference sequence).

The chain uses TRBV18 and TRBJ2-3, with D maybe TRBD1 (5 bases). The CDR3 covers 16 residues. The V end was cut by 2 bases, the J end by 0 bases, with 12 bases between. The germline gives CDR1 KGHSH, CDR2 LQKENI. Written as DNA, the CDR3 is TGTGCCAGCTCACCAGGGGCCCGACCGAGCACAGATACGCAGTATTTT. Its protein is CASSPGARPSTDTQYF.

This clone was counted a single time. The CDR3: CASSPSINTGGYGYTF. The CDR3 coding sequence is TGTGCCAGCAGCCCGTCGATAAATACAGGGGGCTATGGCTACACCTTC. The chain uses TRBV7-8 and TRBJ1-2, with TRBD1 matching 8 bases. This CDR3 region has 16 residues. Germline V gene data show CDR1 as SGHVS and CDR2 as FQNEAQ. The V and J ends lost 5 bases and 4 bases, in that order; junction bases with no gene match: 12.

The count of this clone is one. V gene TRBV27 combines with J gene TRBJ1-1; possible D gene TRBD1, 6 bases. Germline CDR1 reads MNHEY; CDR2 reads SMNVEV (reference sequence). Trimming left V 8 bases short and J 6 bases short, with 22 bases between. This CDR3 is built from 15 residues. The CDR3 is CASGGGGRGFPEAFF. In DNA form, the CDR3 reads TGTGCCAGCGGTGGGGGGGGCAGGGGCTTCCCTGAAGCTTTCTTT.

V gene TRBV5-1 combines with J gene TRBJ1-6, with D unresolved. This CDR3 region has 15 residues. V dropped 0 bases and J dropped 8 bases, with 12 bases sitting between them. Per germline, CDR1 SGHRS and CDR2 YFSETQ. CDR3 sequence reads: CASSLVGGRDSPLHF. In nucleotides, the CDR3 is TGCGCCAGCAGCTTGGTGGGAGGGCGAGATTCACCCCTCCACTTT.

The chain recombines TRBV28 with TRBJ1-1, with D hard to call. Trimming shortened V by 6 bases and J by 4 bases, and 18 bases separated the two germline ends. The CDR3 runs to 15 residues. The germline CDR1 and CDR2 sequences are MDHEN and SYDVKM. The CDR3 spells CASSLSQTMGTEAFF. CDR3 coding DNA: TGTGCCAGCAGCCTTAGTCAGACTATGGGCACTGAAGCTTTCTTT.

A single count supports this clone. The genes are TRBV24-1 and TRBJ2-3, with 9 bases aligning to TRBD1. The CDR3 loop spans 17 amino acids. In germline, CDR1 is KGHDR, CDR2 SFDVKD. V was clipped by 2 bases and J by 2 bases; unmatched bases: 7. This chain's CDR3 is CATSDSPGQGYTDTQYF. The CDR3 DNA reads TGTGCCACCAGTGATTCGCCGGGACAGGGATACACAGATACGCAGTATTTT.

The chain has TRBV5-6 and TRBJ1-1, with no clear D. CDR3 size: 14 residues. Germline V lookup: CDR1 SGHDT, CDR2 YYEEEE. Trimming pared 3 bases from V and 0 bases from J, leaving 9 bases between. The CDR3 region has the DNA TGTGCCAGCAGCTACGGCGAGGTGAACACTGAAGCTTTCTTT. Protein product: CASSYGEVNTEAFF. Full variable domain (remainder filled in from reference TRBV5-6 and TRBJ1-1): DAGVTQSPTHLIKTRGQQVTLRCSPKSGHDTVSWYQQALGQGPQFIFQYYEEEERQRGNFPDRFSGHQFPNYSSELNVNALLLGDSALYLCASSYGEVNTEAFFGQGTRLTVV.

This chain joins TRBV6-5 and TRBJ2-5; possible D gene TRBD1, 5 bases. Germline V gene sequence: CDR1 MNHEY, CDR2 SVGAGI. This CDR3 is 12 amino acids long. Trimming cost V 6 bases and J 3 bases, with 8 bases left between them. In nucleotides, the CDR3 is TGTGCCAGCAGAGACAGCAAAGAGACCCAGTACTTC. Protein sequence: CASRDSKETQYF.

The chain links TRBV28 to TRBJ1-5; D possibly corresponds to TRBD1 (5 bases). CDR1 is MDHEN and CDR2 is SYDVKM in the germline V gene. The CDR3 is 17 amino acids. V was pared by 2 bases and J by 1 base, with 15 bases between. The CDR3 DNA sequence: TGTGCCAGCAGTTTACCCAAGCAGGGTATGAGCAATCAGCCCCAGCATTTT. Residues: CASSLPKQGMSNQPQHF.

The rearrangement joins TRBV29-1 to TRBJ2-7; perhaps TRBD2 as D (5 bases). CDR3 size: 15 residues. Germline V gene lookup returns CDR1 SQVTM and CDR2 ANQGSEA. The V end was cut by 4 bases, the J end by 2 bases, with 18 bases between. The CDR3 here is CSVVKVALAPYEQYF. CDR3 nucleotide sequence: TGCAGCGTTGTTAAGGTGGCTCTAGCCCCCTACGAGCAGTACTTC.

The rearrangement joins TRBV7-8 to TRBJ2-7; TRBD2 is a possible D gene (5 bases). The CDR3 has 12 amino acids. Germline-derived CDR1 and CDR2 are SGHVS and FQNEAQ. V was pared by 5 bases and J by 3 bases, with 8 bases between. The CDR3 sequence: CASSHSGYEQYF. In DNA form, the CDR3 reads TGTGCCAGCAGCCACAGCGGCTACGAGCAGTACTTC.

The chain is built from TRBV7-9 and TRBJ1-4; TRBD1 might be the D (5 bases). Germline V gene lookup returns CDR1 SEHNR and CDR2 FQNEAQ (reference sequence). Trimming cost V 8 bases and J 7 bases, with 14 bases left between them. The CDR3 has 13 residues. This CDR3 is CASGKGHGEKLFF. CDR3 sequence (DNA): TGTGCCAGCGGTAAGGGGCATGGTGAAAAACTGTTTTTT. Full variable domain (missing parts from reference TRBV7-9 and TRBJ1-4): DTGVSQNPRHKITKRGQNVTFRCDPISEHNRLYWYRQTLGQGPEFLTYFQNEAQLEKSRLLSDRFSAERPKGSFSTLEIQRTEQGDSAMYLCASGKGHGEKLFFGSGTQLSVL.

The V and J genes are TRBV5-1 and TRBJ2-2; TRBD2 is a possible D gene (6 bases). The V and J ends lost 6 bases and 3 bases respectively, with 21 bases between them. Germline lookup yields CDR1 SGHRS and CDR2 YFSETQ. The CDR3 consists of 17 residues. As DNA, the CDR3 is TGCGCCAGCACCGTAGGAGGGGCAATTGGTGACACCGGGGAGCTGTTTTTT. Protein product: CASTVGGAIGDTGELFF. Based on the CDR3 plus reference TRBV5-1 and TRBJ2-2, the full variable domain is KAGVTQTPRYLIKTRGQQVTLSCSPISGHRSVSWYQQTPGQGLQFLFEYFSETQRNKGNFPGRFSGRQFSNSRSEMNVSTLELGDSALYLCASTVGGAIGDTGELFFGEGSRLTVL.

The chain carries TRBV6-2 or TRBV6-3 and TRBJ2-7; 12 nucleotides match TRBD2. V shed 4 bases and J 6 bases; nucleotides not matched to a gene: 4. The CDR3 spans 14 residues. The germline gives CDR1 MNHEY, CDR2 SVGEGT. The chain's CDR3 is CASSWKTSGSEQYF. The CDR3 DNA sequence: TGTGCCAGCAGTTGGAAGACTAGCGGGAGCGAGCAGTACTTC.

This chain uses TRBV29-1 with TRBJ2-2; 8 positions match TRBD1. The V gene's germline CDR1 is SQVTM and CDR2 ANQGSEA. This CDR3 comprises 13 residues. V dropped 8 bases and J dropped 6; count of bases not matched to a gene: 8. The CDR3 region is CSSRDRLAGELFF. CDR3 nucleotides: TGCAGCTCCCGGGACAGGTTGGCCGGGGAGCTGTTTTTT.

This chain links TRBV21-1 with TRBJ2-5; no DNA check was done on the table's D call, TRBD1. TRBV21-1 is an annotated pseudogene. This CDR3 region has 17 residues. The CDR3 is CASRFPGQGPFQETQYF. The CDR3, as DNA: TGTGCCAGCAGATTTCCGGGACAGGGGCCCTTCCAAGAGACCCAGTACTTC.